These T cell receptor beta chains were read from a single sample in a study of blood T cell repertoires in COVID-19. The method was immunoSEQ multiplex PCR; TCRdb's version includes in-frame clones alone and lacks a portion of them. Among 65,000 to 95,000 clones, 80% to 90% were seen once, and the ten largest hold approximately 10%. Sequencing was performed on peripheral blood. These receptors all stem from a man aged 80 or over with acute or convalescent COVID-19. Each CDR3 is given with its conserved first and last residue. The order of the fields is V gene, clone size, D gene, J gene, CDR3 protein, CDR3 DNA. A D gene is named only where the DNA matches it firmly. Expanded clones are given a class, and other clones once, few, many or no size at all.

TRBV5-1,few,.,TRBJ2-5,CASSWGGQGVETQYF,TGCGCCAGCAGCTGGGGGGGACAAGGGGTGGAGACCCAGTACTTC
TRBV20-1,.,TRBD2,TRBJ2-1,CSASVSGSINEQFF,TGCAGTGCTAGTGTCAGCGGGAGTATTAATGAGCAGTTCTTC
TRBV19,.,.,TRBJ1-4,CASSGTAATNEKLFF,TGTGCCAGTAGTGGAACAGCTGCAACTAATGAAAAACTGTTTTTT
TRBV7-8,.,.,TRBJ2-7,CASSSLEREQGPYEQYF,TGTGCCAGCAGCTCCCTCGAAAGGGAACAGGGACCCTACGAGCAGTACTTC
TRBV12-5,.,.,TRBJ1-3,CASGLVPAGNTIYF,TGTGCTAGTGGTTTGGTACCGGCGGGGAACACCATATATTTT
TRBV5-1,.,.,TRBJ1-2,CASSLARAYGYTF,TGCGCCAGCAGCTTGGCGAGGGCCTATGGCTACACCTTC
TRBV5-8,once,.,TRBJ1-2,CASRLDTSSLGYTF,TGTGCCAGCAGATTGGACACATCCTCCTTGGGCTACACCTTC
TRBV7-9,.,.,TRBJ1-3,CASSPRHGSGNTIYF,TGTGCCAGCAGTCCTCGACACGGTTCTGGAAACACCATATATTTT
TRBV2,.,.,TRBJ1-5,CASSDLRGGDNQPQHF,TGTGCCAGCAGTGATCTCCGGGGGGGGGACAATCAGCCCCAGCATTTT
TRBV2,.,.,TRBJ1-2,CASSYSAGGYTF,TGTGCCAGCAGTTACAGTGCTGGAGGCTACACCTTC
TRBV10-1,.,TRBD1,TRBJ1-1,CASSRDRGAEAFF,TGCGCCAGCAGCCGGGACAGGGGAGCTGAAGCTTTCTTT
TRBV7-3,.,TRBD1,TRBJ2-7,CASSRDRGYEQYF,TGTGCCAGCAGCCGGGACAGGGGGTACGAGCAGTACTTC
TRBV27,once,.,TRBJ2-1,CASSLGGNEQFF,TGTGCCAGCAGCCTTGGGGGGAATGAGCAGTTCTTC
TRBV5-8,.,.,TRBJ1-4,CASSEQGGSNEKLFF,TGTGCCAGCAGCGAGCAGGGAGGTAGTAATGAAAAACTGTTTTTT
TRBV5-5,.,.,TRBJ2-2,CASRTLLANTGELFF,TGTGCCAGCAGGACCCTTCTAGCGAACACCGGGGAGCTGTTTTTT
TRBV5-1,once,.,TRBJ1-4,CASSLAAGPNEKLFF,TGCGCCAGCAGCTTGGCCGCGGGGCCTAATGAAAAACTGTTTTTT
TRBV11-2,.,TRBD2,TRBJ2-1,CASRSRPGGNSYNEQFF,TGTGCCAGCAGATCTAGGCCCGGGGGGAACTCCTACAATGAGCAGTTCTTC
TRBV6-5,.,.,TRBJ2-7,CASSYQGSYEQYF,TGTGCCAGCAGTTACCAGGGATCCTACGAGCAGTACTTC
TRBV19,once,.,TRBJ1-3,CASSRTPTSGNTIYF,TGTGCCAGTAGTAGGACACCTACCTCTGGAAACACCATATATTTT